This T cell receptor (beta chain) was retrieved from a study of T cell responses to AZD1222 COVID-19 vaccine. V shed 5 bases and J 3 bases; nucleotides not matched to a gene: 3. Germline CDR1 and CDR2: SQVTM and ANQGSEA. CDR3 size: 12 residues. This table comes from immunoSEQ multiplex PCR, and its TCRdb copy is limited to in-frame clones, with some not included. The sample has 150,000 or so clones, about nine tenths seen once; the top ten hold roughly 5%. The sequence derives from an adult in good health. Sequences were derived from peripheral blood, sampled on day 0 of MenACWY control vaccination. V is TRBV29-1 and J is TRBJ1-1; 7 bases match TRBD1. Here the CDR3 DNA reads TGCAGCGTTTCAGGGGGGCACACTGAAGCTTTCTTT. This encodes CSVSGGHTEAFF. Full variable domain (rest looked up from reference TRBV29-1 and TRBJ1-1): SAVISQKPSRDICQRGTSLTIQCQVDSQVTMMFWYRQQPGQSLTLIATANQGSEATYESGFVIDKFPISRPNLTFSTLTVSNMSPEDSSIYLCSVSGGHTEAFFGQGTRLTVV.